This TCR beta chain was profiled in a study of T cell clonality in common variable immunodeficiency. Sequencing was performed with immunoSEQ multiplex PCR; in TCRdb, only in-frame clones are kept and a portion is missing. The data list some 14,000 clones, none observed once; approximately 12% falls to the top ten. This clone was detected only a few times. What it recognizes is unknown. The read terminates 3 residues before the CDR3 end, so the remaining end is supplied by the germline J gene. Study-level findings and limits: Common variable immunodeficiency TCR beta sequences reportedly had fewer deletions and N-nucleotide insertions.

This CDR3 is 14 amino acids long. Germline V gene lookup returns CDR1 SGHVS and CDR2 FNYEAQ. V was pared by 3 bases and J by 7 bases, with 13 bases between. The J gene is TRBJ2-1, the V gene TRBV7-6; a possible D gene is TRBD2 (6 bases). Sample: peripheral blood mononuclear cells. The receptor comes from a human donor with common variable immunodeficiency. The CDR3 loop is CASSFNPGENEQFF. The CDR3 bases that were read are TGTGCCAGCAGCTTTAATCCGGGGGAGAATGAG. Using reference TRBV7-6 and TRBJ2-1 for the parts outside the CDR3, the full variable domain is GAGVSQSPRYKVTKRGQDVALRCDPISGHVSLYWYRQALGQGPEFLTYFNYEAQQDKSGLPNDRFSAERPEGSISTLTIQRTEQRDSAMYRCASSFNPGENEQFFGPGTRLTVL.